These T cell receptor beta chains were read from a single sample in a study of blood T cell repertoires in COVID-19. Profiled with immunoSEQ multiplex PCR; TCRdb holds only in-frame clones, not every one. This sample has about 200,000 clones, with about 86% found just once. What was sequenced was peripheral blood. The source is a man aged 55 to 70 who had recovered from COVID-19. The CDR3 runs from the conserved cysteine through the conserved F or W. The D gene is left open where the match is weak. The listing skips clone size in some rows; elsewhere it reads once, few, many or a size class.

>TRBV11-2|-|-|TRBJ2-5
TGTGCCAGCAGCTTAGGGGGGGAAGAGACCCAGTACTTC
CASSLGGEETQYF
>TRBV7-8|TRBD1|-|TRBJ1-6
TGTGCCAGCAGCCGCGAATCGACAGGGATGTATTCACCCCTCCACTTT
CASSRESTGMYSPLHF
>TRBV11-2|-|-|TRBJ2-7
TGTGCCAGCACTAGATTAGCACAAACCTACGAGCAGTACTTC
CASTRLAQTYEQYF
>TRBV19|-|-|TRBJ1-3
TGTGCCAGTAGCCCTAGTACAGGCTACTCTGGAAACACCATATATTTT
CASSPSTGYSGNTIYF
>TRBV27|-|few|TRBJ1-3
TGTGCCAGCAGTGCCCCAGCCTCGTCCCAGGTACCTGGAAACACCATATATTTT
CASSAPASSQVPGNTIYF
>TRBV5-1|TRBD1|-|TRBJ1-2
TGCGCCAGCAGCTTGGAGGGGACAGGGAGTGTGGGCTACACCTTC
CASSLEGTGSVGYTF
>TRBV5-4|-|-|TRBJ1-1
TGTGCCAGCAGCTTGATTACAGAGAACACTGAAGCTTTCTTT
CASSLITENTEAFF
>TRBV7-2|-|-|TRBJ2-7
TGTGCCAGCAGCTTATCGGACAAAGAGGCACTGCAGTACTTC
CASSLSDKEALQYF
>TRBV21-1|-|-|TRBJ2-3
TGTGCCAGCGCTCATACGCGATCTAGCACAGATACGCAGTATTTT
CASAHTRSSTDTQYF
>TRBV19|-|-|TRBJ1-2
TGTGCCAGTAGCCCGACAGGTCGTGGCTACACCTTC
CASSPTGRGYTF
>TRBV10-3|-|-|TRBJ1-2
TGTGCCATCAGTGAAAGGGGGGAGGGCTATGGCTACACCTTC
CAISERGEGYGYTF
>TRBV7-2|TRBD1|-|TRBJ1-5
TGTGCCAGCAGCTTAGTTAAGGGGGCGTATCAGCCCCAGCATTTT
CASSLVKGAYQPQHF
>TRBV11-2|TRBD2|-|TRBJ2-7
TGTGCCAGCAGCCCGACCGGCCTAGCGGGGGACTTC
CASSPTGLAGDF
>TRBV9|-|-|TRBJ1-4
TGTGCCAGCAGCGGCGACAGAGCAACTAATGAAAAACTGTTTTTT
CASSGDRATNEKLFF
>TRBV5-1|-|-|TRBJ2-7
TGCGCCAGCAGCTTCTCAGGTAATACCTACGAGCAGTACTTC
CASSFSGNTYEQYF
>TRBV28|-|-|TRBJ1-1
TGTGCCAGCAGTTTAGTACAGAACACTGAAGCTTTCTTT
CASSLVQNTEAFF
>TRBV5-6|TRBD1|-|TRBJ1-2
TGTGCCAGCAGCCGGGACAGGGGGCGATTTGGCTACACCTTC
CASSRDRGRFGYTF
>TRBV7-9|-|-|TRBJ2-3
TGTGCCAGCAGGGACTTGGGGGGGCGTATTCCTCACACAGATACGCAGTATTTT
CASRDLGGRIPHTDTQYF